The entry that follows covers one T cell receptor beta chain sequence. The entry originates in a study of patients and donors after allogeneic stem cell transplantation. TCRdb redid the calling of the RT-PCR reads with MiXCR, one entry per CDR3 protein. The sample includes 150,000 to 250,000 distinct CDR3 sequences, more than 35% of them seen just once. The CDR3 loop spans 13 amino acids. Trimming shortened V by 11 bases and J by 5 bases, and 18 bases separated the two germline ends. What was sequenced was blood, either unsorted or a sorted T cell fraction (not recorded which). The TCR comes from a human donor who was either an allogeneic HSCT recipient or a stem cell or donor lymphocyte infusion donor (not recorded which). It is not recorded whose cells these are; they may come from a transplant donor. The chain carries TRBV12-3 or TRBV12-4 and TRBJ1-1; TRBD1 might be the D (5 bases). This CDR3 reads CAARARQGTEAFF. The DNA of the CDR3 is TGTGCCGCCCGGGCGAGGCAGGGAACTGAAGCTTTCTTT.